This T cell receptor beta chain was captured in a study of blood T cell repertoires in COVID-19. Whole-study context: The origin of the acute and convalescent COVID-19 samples was the United States, Italy and Spain. T cells, B-cell-depleted T cells, or PBMCs provided the cDNA or gDNA that served as material.

Original analysis: Reference gene primer amplification yielded estimated nucleated cell counts. Repertoires were generated with immunoSEQ multiplex PCR, while TCRdb's copy carries only in-frame clones and drops some. From that table come the V and J calls and clone size; the DNA was used to work out D and trimming. The sample shows over 75,000 clones, almost 85% of them seen only once. Trimming cost V 5 bases and J 7 bases, with 14 bases left between them. Germline V gene data show CDR1 as MNHEY and CDR2 as SMNVEV (reference sequence). The CDR3 spans 14 residues. This clone appeared a few times. The chain uses TRBV27 and TRBJ2-2; a possible D gene is TRBD2 (5 bases). Source material: peripheral blood. This clonotype was sampled from a woman over 75 with acute or convalescent COVID-19. The CDR3 protein is CASSTELDYGELFF. CDR3 coding DNA: TGTGCCAGCAGTACCGAACTAGATTACGGGGAGCTGTTTTTT.